The text below deals with one T cell receptor (beta chain). Its antigen is unidentified. At the DNA level, this CDR3 is encoded by other sequences in the same sample as well. 13 Jbeta primers and 60 Vbeta primers were used for the PCR. TCRdb keeps only in-frame clones here, not all; method: immunoSEQ multiplex PCR. The sample has about 190,000 clones, around 75% seen once; the top ten hold roughly 6.3%. This sample is part of a study of cytomegalovirus exposure and HLA in healthy donors. V lost 6 bases to trimming and J lost 7 bases, with 9 bases between them. Looked up from germline, CDR1 is SNHLY and CDR2 is FYNNEI. CDR3 size: 11 residues. Findings of the study overall: Equally common other TCR beta chains were less clonally expanded than HLA-associated ones, a later analysis found. TCR beta V segments were, for the most part, productive about 87% or about 30% of the time in an earlier analysis. Rare TCR sequences predominated, though certain public TCRs were found in many donors.

The source is a middle-aged man in good health and CMV-seropositive. Specimen: PBMCs. The rearrangement links TRBV2 to TRBJ1-1; a possible D gene is TRBD1 (6 bases). CDR3 nucleotide sequence: TGTGCCAGCAGCGGGACACGTGAAGCTTTCTTT. Its protein product is CASSGTREAFF.